Listed below are T cell receptor beta chains from one sample, sequenced in a study of cytomegalovirus exposure and HLA in healthy donors. Assay: immunoSEQ multiplex PCR; the TCRdb copy retains only in-frame clones and omits some. The sample has 100,000 to 150,000 clones. The sequencing input was PBMCs. Receptor source: a woman between 40 and 50 years old in good health and CMV-seropositive. Each CDR3 is given with its conserved first and last residue. D genes are given only for firm matches.

14,TRBD2,TRBJ2-1,TRBV29-1,CSFAGTRTNNEQFF,TGCAGCTTCGCCGGGACTAGGACAAACAATGAGCAGTTCTTC
13,-,TRBJ2-7,TRBV29-1,CSVVDRLSYEQYF,TGCAGCGTTGTCGACAGGCTCTCCTACGAGCAGTACTTC
15,-,TRBJ2-5,TRBV7-9,CASSSQTGMRETQYF,TGTGCCAGCAGCTCGCAAACAGGGATGCGAGAGACCCAGTACTTC
13,TRBD1,TRBJ1-2,TRBV30,CAWSLQGIHGYTF,TGTGCCTGGAGCCTACAGGGGATCCATGGCTACACCTTC
17,TRBD1,TRBJ1-1,TRBV5-1,CASSFLLIQGKSTEAFF,TGCGCCAGCAGCTTCCTACTAATACAGGGGAAGAGCACTGAAGCCTTCTTT
13,TRBD2,TRBJ2-5,TRBV30,CAWGGGYQETQYF,TGTGCCTGGGGCGGGGGGTACCAAGAGACCCAGTACTTC
15,TRBD2,TRBJ2-1,TRBV6-1,CASSLTSGGYNEQFF,TGTGCCAGCAGCTTGACTAGCGGGGGATACAATGAGCAGTTCTTC
15,-,TRBJ1-3,TRBV28,CASIGGADTGNTIYF,TGTGCCAGCATAGGAGGGGCCGACACTGGAAACACCATATATTTT
17,-,TRBJ2-6,TRBV18,CASSISTVSSGANVLTF,TGTGCCAGCTCAATATCGACAGTTAGCTCTGGGGCCAACGTCCTGACTTTC
14,-,TRBJ2-3,TRBV11-3,CASARGGRTDTQYF,TGTGCCAGCGCCAGGGGTGGGCGGACAGATACGCAGTATTTT
15,TRBD2,TRBJ2-7,TRBV18,CASSPTSASSYEQYF,TGTGCCAGCTCACCAACTAGCGCAAGCTCCTACGAGCAGTACTTC
16,-,TRBJ1-6,TRBV25-1,CASSDPLQGYNSPLHF,TGTGCCAGCAGTGATCCCTTGCAGGGGTATAATTCACCCCTCCACTTT
14,-,TRBJ1-2,TRBV5-1,CASSPREIDYGYTF,TGCGCCAGCAGCCCCCGGGAGATAGACTATGGCTACACCTTC
15,TRBD1,TRBJ1-5,TRBV5-1,CASSPGTVGNQPQHF,TGCGCCAGCAGCCCCGGGACAGTTGGAAATCAGCCCCAGCATTTT
15,TRBD2,TRBJ2-7,TRBV28,CASTVGLAVTYEQYF,TGTGCCAGCACCGTCGGACTAGCGGTTACCTACGAGCAGTACTTC
16,TRBD1,TRBJ2-6,TRBV19,CASSRTGGSGANVLTF,TGTGCCAGTAGCCGGACAGGCGGCTCTGGGGCCAACGTCCTGACTTTC
16,TRBD1,TRBJ2-7,TRBV7-8,CASSPHRQGIVYEQYF,TGTGCCAGCAGCCCACACCGACAGGGGATCGTATACGAGCAGTACTTC
15,TRBD1,TRBJ1-2,TRBV15,CATSRDRTGNYGYTF,TGTGCCACCAGCAGAGATAGGACAGGGAACTATGGCTACACCTTC
15,TRBD1,TRBJ1-4,TRBV7-4,CASSNPRDRGVKLFF,TGTGCCAGCAGCAACCCCCGGGACAGGGGAGTCAAACTGTTTTTT
16,TRBD2,TRBJ2-5,TRBV7-3,CASSLGTSGSQETQYF,TGTGCCAGCAGCTTGGGGACTAGCGGGAGTCAAGAGACCCAGTACTTC
14,-,TRBJ2-7,TRBV7-2,CASSLSGSNYEQYF,TGTGCCAGCAGCTTATCTGGTAGTAACTACGAGCAGTACTTC
14,-,TRBJ2-5,TRBV11-2,CASSQMTGLETQYF,TGTGCCAGCAGCCAAATGACAGGTTTAGAGACCCAGTACTTC
13,-,TRBJ2-7,TRBV7-2,CASSRVRGYEQYF,TGTGCCAGCAGCCGCGTCCGGGGCTACGAGCAGTACTTC
16,-,TRBJ2-1,TRBV6-4,CASSEGHLSSYNEQFF,TGTGCCAGCAGTGAAGGACACTTGAGCTCCTACAATGAGCAGTTCTTC
15,TRBD1,TRBJ1-5,TRBV6-1,CAITTRTGFRQPQHF,TGTGCCATTACAACCAGGACAGGGTTCCGTCAGCCCCAGCATTTT
14,TRBD2,TRBJ2-2,TRBV30,CAGLAGGLSGELFF,TGTGCCGGACTAGCGGGAGGGTTATCCGGGGAGCTGTTTTTT
15,TRBD2,TRBJ2-1,TRBV19,CASSSAGTSNNEQFF,TGTGCCAGTAGTAGCGCCGGGACTAGTAACAATGAGCAGTTCTTC
14,-,TRBJ1-5,TRBV19,CASSMSGGYQPQHF,TGTGCCAGTAGTATGTCCGGGGGATATCAGCCCCAGCATTTT
13,-,TRBJ1-1,TRBV7-9,CASSHLRQLEAFF,TGTGCCAGCAGCCATCTACGACAGTTGGAAGCTTTCTTT
12,-,TRBJ1-2,TRBV28,CASTRGVSGYTF,TGTGCCAGCACTCGGGGGGTATCTGGCTACACCTTC
17,-,TRBJ2-2,TRBV7-2,CASSFFRGGETTGELFF,TGTGCCAGCAGCTTTTTTCGTGGAGGGGAAACAACCGGGGAGCTGTTTTTT
15,TRBD1,TRBJ1-2,TRBV28,CASITDMGQGYGYTF,TGTGCCAGCATCACTGATATGGGACAGGGTTATGGCTACACCTTC
16,-,TRBJ2-1,TRBV7-2,CASSLMALFSYNEQFF,TGTGCCAGCAGCTTAATGGCTCTGTTCTCCTACAATGAGCAGTTCTTC
16,TRBD2,TRBJ2-1,TRBV11-2,CASGQKASGWMNEQFF,TGTGCCAGCGGGCAAAAGGCTAGCGGGTGGATGAATGAGCAGTTCTTC
16,TRBD2,TRBJ2-7,TRBV29-1,CSVPSPRREWDYEQYF,TGCAGCGTTCCCTCCCCGAGGCGGGAGTGGGACTACGAGCAGTACTTC
16,TRBD1,TRBJ1-4,TRBV5-6,CASSTSRTGGNEKLFF,TGTGCCAGCAGCACCTCTAGGACAGGGGGTAATGAAAAACTGTTTTTT
15,-,TRBJ2-1,TRBV6-4,CASSDSGQGWSEQFF,TGTGCCAGCAGTGACTCCGGGCAGGGGTGGAGTGAGCAGTTCTTC
14,-,TRBJ2-1,TRBV5-1,CASSLSPPHEEQFF,TGCGCCAGCAGCTTGTCCCCCCCACATGAAGAGCAGTTCTTC
16,TRBD1,TRBJ2-5,TRBV7-8,CASSTGQGAHQETQYF,TGTGCCAGCAGCACGGGACAGGGAGCACACCAAGAGACCCAGTACTTC
13,-,TRBJ2-7,TRBV30,CAWSGRGHYEQYF,TGTGCCTGGAGTGGTCGAGGGCACTACGAGCAGTACTTC
14,-,TRBJ1-5,TRBV19,CASLLGRNNQPQHF,TGTGCCAGTCTCCTGGGGAGAAACAATCAGCCCCAGCATTTT
14,TRBD1,TRBJ1-1,TRBV4-2,CASSQKGARTEAFF,TGTGCCAGCAGCCAAAAGGGGGCGAGAACTGAAGCTTTCTTT
15,-,TRBJ2-7,TRBV4-3,CASSLEDSTSYEQYF,TGCGCCAGCAGCCTCGAGGACTCTACCTCCTACGAGCAGTACTTC
14,TRBD1,TRBJ2-3,TRBV5-1,CASLQGASTDTQYF,TGCGCCAGCCTCCAGGGGGCTAGCACAGATACGCAGTATTTT
14,TRBD2,TRBJ2-5,TRBV5-1,CASSFLAGEETQYF,TGCGCCAGCAGCTTCTTAGCGGGAGAAGAGACCCAGTACTTC
16,TRBD1,TRBJ1-1,TRBV5-8,CASSLSGTVRNTEAFF,TGTGCCAGCAGCTTATCCGGGACAGTGAGGAACACTGAAGCTTTCTTT
15,TRBD2,TRBJ2-1,TRBV9,CASSATSGGYNEQFF,TGTGCCAGCAGCGCTACTAGCGGGGGATACAATGAGCAGTTCTTC
15,-,TRBJ1-4,TRBV5-1,CASSPNRVANEKLFF,TGCGCCAGCAGCCCGAACAGGGTTGCTAATGAAAAACTGTTTTTT
15,-,TRBJ2-7,TRBV5-1,CASKGTGTRAYEQYF,TGCGCCAGCAAGGGGACCGGGACACGCGCCTACGAGCAGTACTTC
13,TRBD2,TRBJ2-7,TRBV11-2,CASSLGTNYEQYF,TGTGCCAGCAGCCTTGGGACTAACTACGAGCAGTACTTC
17,-,TRBJ1-1,TRBV5-1,CASSLAGRSSGNTEAFF,TGCGCCAGCAGCTTGGCAGGCAGGTCCTCCGGGAACACTGAAGCTTTCTTT
15,-,TRBJ1-5,TRBV10-2,CASSSQGGSNQPQHF,TGCGCCAGCAGTAGTCAAGGGGGAAGCAATCAGCCCCAGCATTTT
14,-,TRBJ1-5,TRBV27,CASSLKGNGIPQHF,TGTGCCAGCAGTTTAAAAGGCAACGGGATTCCCCAGCATTTT
15,-,TRBJ2-2,TRBV28,CASSSSTANTGELFF,TGTGCCAGCAGTTCATCGACAGCGAACACCGGGGAGCTGTTTTTT
15,TRBD1,TRBJ1-5,TRBV19,CASSIGRGRVQPQHF,TGTGCCAGTAGTATCGGCAGGGGGCGCGTTCAGCCCCAGCATTTT